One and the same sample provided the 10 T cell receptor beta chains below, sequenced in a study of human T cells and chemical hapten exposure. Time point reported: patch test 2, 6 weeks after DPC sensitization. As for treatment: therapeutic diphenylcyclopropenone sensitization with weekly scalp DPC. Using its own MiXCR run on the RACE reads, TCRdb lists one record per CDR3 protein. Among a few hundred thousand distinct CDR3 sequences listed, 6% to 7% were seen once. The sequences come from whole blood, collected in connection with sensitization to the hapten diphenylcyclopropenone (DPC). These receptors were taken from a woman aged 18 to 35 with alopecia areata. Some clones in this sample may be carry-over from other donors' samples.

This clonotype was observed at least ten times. Here the CDR3 reads CASSFGGAYGYTF. The CDR3 nucleotides are TGCGCCAGCAGCTTTGGAGGGGCGTATGGCTACACCTTC. The V call is TRBV5-1, the J call TRBJ1-2, with a possible D match to TRBD1 (5 bases). Germline values: CDR1 SGHRS, CDR2 YFSETQ. CDR3 length equals 13 residues. Trimming shortened V by 2 bases and J by 5 bases, and 10 bases separated the two germline ends.

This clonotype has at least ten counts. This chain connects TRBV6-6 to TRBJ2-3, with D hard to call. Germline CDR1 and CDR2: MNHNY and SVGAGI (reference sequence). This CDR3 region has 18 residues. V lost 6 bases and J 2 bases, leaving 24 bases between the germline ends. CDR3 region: CASSPPYRGTGSTDTQYF. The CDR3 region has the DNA TGTGCCAGCAGCCCCCCGTACCGAGGAACTGGTTCCACAGATACGCAGTATTTT.

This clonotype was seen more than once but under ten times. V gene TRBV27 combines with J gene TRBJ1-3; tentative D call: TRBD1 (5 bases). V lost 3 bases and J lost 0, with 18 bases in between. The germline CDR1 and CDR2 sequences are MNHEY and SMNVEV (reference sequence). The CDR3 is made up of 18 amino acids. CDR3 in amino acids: CASSFGPFDSNSGNTIYF. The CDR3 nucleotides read TGTGCCAGCAGTTTCGGGCCTTTCGACAGCAACTCTGGAAACACCATATATTTT.

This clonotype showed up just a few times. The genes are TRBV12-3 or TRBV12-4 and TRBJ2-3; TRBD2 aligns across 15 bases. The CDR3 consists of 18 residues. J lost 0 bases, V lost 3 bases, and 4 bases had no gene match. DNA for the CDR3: TGTGCCAGCAGTTTCGGACTAGCGGGGGGGAGCAGCACAGATACGCAGTATTTT. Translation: CASSFGLAGGSSTDTQYF.

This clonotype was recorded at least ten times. The chain's CDR3 is CASSPPGSETQYF. CDR3 bases: TGTGCCAGCTCACCACCAGGATCAGAGACCCAGTACTTC. The chain is built from TRBV18 and TRBJ2-5, with D unresolved. V lost 0 bases, J lost 4 bases, and 6 bases lay in between. This CDR3 comprises 13 residues. Germline V CDR1 and CDR2: KGHSH, LQKENI.

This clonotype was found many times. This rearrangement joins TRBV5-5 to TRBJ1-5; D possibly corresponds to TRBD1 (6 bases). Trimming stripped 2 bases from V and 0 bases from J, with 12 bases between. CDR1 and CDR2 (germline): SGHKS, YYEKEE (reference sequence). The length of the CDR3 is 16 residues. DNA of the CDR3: TGTGCCAGCAGCTTATCGACAGGAGATAGCAATCAGCCCCAGCATTTT. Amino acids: CASSLSTGDSNQPQHF. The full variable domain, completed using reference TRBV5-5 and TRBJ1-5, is DAGVTQSPTHLIKTRGQQVTLRCSPISGHKSVSWYQQVLGQGPQFIFQYYEKEERGRGNFPDRFSARQFPNYSSELNVNALLLGDSALYLCASSLSTGDSNQPQHFGDGTRLSIL.

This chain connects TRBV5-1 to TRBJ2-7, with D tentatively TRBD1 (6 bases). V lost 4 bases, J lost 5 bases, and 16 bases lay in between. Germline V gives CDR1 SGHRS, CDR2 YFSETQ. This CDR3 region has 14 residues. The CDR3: CASSRTGKGNEQYF. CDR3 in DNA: TGCGCCAGCAGCCGAACAGGGAAAGGCAACGAGCAGTACTTC.

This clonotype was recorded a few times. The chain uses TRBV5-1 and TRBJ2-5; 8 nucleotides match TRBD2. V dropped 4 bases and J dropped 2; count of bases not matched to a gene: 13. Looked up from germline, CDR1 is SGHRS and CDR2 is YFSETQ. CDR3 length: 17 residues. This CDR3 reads CASSPGGSGVLQETQYF. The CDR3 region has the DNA TGCGCCAGCAGCCCCGGTGGTAGCGGGGTCTTACAAGAGACCCAGTACTTC.

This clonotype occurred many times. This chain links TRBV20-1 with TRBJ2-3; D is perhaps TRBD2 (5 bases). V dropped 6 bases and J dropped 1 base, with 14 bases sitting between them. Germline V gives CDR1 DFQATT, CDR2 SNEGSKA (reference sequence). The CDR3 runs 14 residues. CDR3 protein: CSAAWGSGTDTQYF. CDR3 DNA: TGCAGTGCCGCATGGGGTAGCGGCACAGATACGCAGTATTTT.

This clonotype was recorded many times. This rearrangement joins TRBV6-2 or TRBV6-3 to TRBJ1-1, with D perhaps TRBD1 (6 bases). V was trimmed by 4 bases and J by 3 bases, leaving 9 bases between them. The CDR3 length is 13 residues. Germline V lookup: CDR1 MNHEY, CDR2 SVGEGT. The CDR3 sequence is CASSWNRDTEAFF. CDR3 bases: TGTGCCAGCAGTTGGAACAGGGACACTGAAGCTTTCTTT.